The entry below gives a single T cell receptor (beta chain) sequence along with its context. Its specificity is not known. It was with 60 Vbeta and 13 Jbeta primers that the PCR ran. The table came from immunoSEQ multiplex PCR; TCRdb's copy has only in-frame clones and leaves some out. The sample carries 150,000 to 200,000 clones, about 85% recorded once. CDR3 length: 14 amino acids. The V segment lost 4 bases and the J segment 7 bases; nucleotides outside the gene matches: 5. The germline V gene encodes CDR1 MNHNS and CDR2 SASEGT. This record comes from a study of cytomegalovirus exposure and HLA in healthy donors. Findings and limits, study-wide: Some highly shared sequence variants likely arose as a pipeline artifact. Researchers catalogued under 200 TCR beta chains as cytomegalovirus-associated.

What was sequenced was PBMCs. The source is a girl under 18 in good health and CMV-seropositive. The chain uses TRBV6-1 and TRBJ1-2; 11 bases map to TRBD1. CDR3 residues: CASSGTGGTLGYTF. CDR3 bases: TGTGCCAGCAGTGGGACAGGGGGCACTCTTGGCTACACCTTC.